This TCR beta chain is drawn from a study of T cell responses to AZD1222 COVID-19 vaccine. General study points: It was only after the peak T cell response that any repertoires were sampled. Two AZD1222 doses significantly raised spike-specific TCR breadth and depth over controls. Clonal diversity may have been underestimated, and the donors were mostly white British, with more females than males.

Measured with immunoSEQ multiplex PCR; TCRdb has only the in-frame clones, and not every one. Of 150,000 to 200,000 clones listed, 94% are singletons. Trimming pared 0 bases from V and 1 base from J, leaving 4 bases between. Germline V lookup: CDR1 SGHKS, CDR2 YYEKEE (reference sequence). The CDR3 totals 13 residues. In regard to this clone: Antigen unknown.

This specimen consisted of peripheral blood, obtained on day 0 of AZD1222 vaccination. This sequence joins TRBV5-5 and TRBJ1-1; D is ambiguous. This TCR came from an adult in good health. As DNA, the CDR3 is TGTGCCAGCAGCTTGGTGTCGAACACTGAAGCTTTCTTT. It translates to CASSLVSNTEAFF.